This passage covers 15 T cell receptor beta chains from one sample sequenced in a study of blood T cell repertoires in COVID-19. Generated by immunoSEQ multiplex PCR, the TCRdb table keeps only in-frame clones and is missing some. The data show 200,000 or so clones, roughly 76% seen once. Sequenced material: peripheral blood. The receptors derive from a woman over 75 with COVID-19, enrolled during active disease.

V and J are TRBV11-2 and TRBJ1-4; D perhaps matches TRBD1 (6 bases). This CDR3 spans 15 amino acids. V gave up 7 bases and J gave up 5 bases, with 17 bases separating them. Germline lookup yields CDR1 SGHAT and CDR2 FQNNGV. CDR3 bases: TGTGCCAGCAACGAGCGGGGGCTTAGGAATGAAAAACTGTTTTTT. Residues: CASNERGLRNEKLFF.

The chain links TRBV7-9 to TRBJ2-3; the match to TRBD2 covers 7 bases. Trimming at V came to 4 bases and at J to 10 bases, leaving 5 bases not matched to a gene. CDR1 is SEHNR, CDR2 FQNEAQ, per germline (reference sequence). CDR3 length: 12 amino acids. As DNA, the CDR3 is TGTGCCAGCAGCTATCCGGGACTATCGCAGTATTTT. Translation: CASSYPGLSQYF.

Comment on this clone: Additional DNA sequences in this sample encode the identical CDR3. The gene calls are TRBV5-1 and TRBJ2-2, with D possibly being TRBD2 (7 bases). Germline lookup yields CDR1 SGHRS and CDR2 YFSETQ. V was pared by 0 bases and J by 4 bases, with 10 bases between. There are 15 residues in the CDR3. The CDR3 loop reads CASSLEGGRTGELFF. The CDR3 DNA follows: TGCGCCAGCAGCTTGGAGGGGGGGCGCACCGGGGAGCTGTTTTTT.

This clone was observed once. V and J are TRBV27 and TRBJ1-2; D remains unclear. Germline assignment: CDR1 MNHEY and CDR2 SMNVEV (reference sequence). V lost 0 bases and J 5 bases, leaving 7 bases between the germline ends. The CDR3 consists of 13 residues. DNA of the CDR3: TGTGCCAGCAGTTTATCGGCCGTTTATGGCTACACCTTC. As protein: CASSLSAVYGYTF.

This chain uses TRBV18 with TRBJ1-2; TRBD1 matches 11 bases. V was clipped by 2 bases and J by 5 bases; unmatched bases: 4. The germline gives CDR1 KGHSH, CDR2 LQKENI. This CDR3 contains 15 residues. Here the CDR3 reads CASSPAGQGAYGYTF. CDR3 DNA: TGTGCCAGCTCACCAGCCGGACAGGGGGCTTATGGCTACACCTTC.

V is TRBV5-1 and J is TRBJ2-1, with 12 bases matching TRBD2. The germline CDR1 and CDR2 sequences are SGHRS and YFSETQ. This CDR3 contains 15 residues. Trimming removed 0 bases from V and 7 bases from J; junction bases left unmatched: 2. The CDR3 nucleotides read TGCGCCAGCAGCTTGGTAGGGACTAGCGGGAATGAGCAGTTCTTC. This codes for CASSLVGTSGNEQFF.

The chain couples TRBV3-1 (or the pseudogene TRBV3-2) to TRBJ2-7; 8 positions match TRBD2. V lost 0 bases to trimming and J lost 6 bases; unmatched junction nucleotides: 16. This CDR3 comprises 18 residues. The germline V gene has CDR1 LGHDT and CDR2 YNNKEL (reference sequence). The CDR3 loop is CASSQDVLQYSGKAEQYF. CDR3 coding DNA: TGTGCCAGCAGCCAAGATGTCCTACAATATAGCGGGAAGGCCGAGCAGTACTTC.

V usage is TRBV27 and J usage is TRBJ2-1; no definite D call. This CDR3 region has 15 residues. Germline CDR1 and CDR2: MNHEY and SMNVEV (reference sequence). V lost 2 bases, J lost 6 bases, and 14 bases lay in between. DNA of the CDR3: TGTGCCAGCAGTTTAATGGCGAGTAGCCCCAATGAGCAGTTCTTC. This gives the protein CASSLMASSPNEQFF.

This clone occurred once. The chain couples TRBV29-1 to TRBJ1-2, with D possibly matching TRBD1 (5 bases). This CDR3 has 12 residues. Germline V gene sequence: CDR1 SQVTM, CDR2 ANQGSEA. V was cut by 8 bases and J by 4 bases, with 14 bases left in between. The CDR3 reads CSIRGSPYGYTF. Here the CDR3 DNA reads TGCAGCATTCGGGGGAGTCCCTATGGCTACACCTTC.

The chain recombines TRBV24-1 with TRBJ1-2, with 10 bases lining up with TRBD1. Per the germline V gene, CDR1 is KGHDR and CDR2 is SFDVKD. V lost 3 bases to trimming and J lost 6 bases; unmatched junction nucleotides: 18. The CDR3 length is 19 residues. The DNA of the CDR3 is TGTGCCACCAGTGATCCGGGTGGTAGGACAGGGGGATCATGGGATGGCTACACCTTC. Protein: CATSDPGGRTGGSWDGYTF.

This clone was counted a single time. The CDR3 loop is CASSPELAGLRGGNTIYF. The CDR3 DNA reads as TGTGCCAGCAGCCCGGAACTGGCGGGCCTTCGAGGAGGAAACACCATATATTTT. The chain employs TRBV4-2 and TRBJ1-3; D gene ambiguous. CDR1 and CDR2 (germline): LGHNA, YNFKEQ. This CDR3 is 18 amino acids long. Trimming stripped 4 bases from V and 4 bases from J, with 23 bases between.

The chain uses TRBV28 and TRBJ1-2; 8 nucleotides match TRBD1. Looked up from germline, CDR1 is MDHEN and CDR2 is SYDVKM. Trimming at V came to 7 bases and at J to 9 bases, leaving 13 bases not matched to a gene. The CDR3 has 14 residues. The CDR3 reads CASTLPGQGFSYTF. The DNA of the CDR3 is TGTGCCAGCACCCTACCCGGACAGGGTTTTAGCTACACCTTC.

This chain links TRBV6-5 with TRBJ1-2, with TRBD1 identical over 9 bases. The CDR3 contains 15 residues. The V and J ends lost 0 bases and 5 bases, in that order; junction bases with no gene match: 4. The germline CDR1 and CDR2 sequences are MNHEY and SVGAGI. The DNA for the CDR3 is TGTGCCAGCAGTTACTCAGGGACAGGGAAATATGGCTACACCTTC. Translation gives CASSYSGTGKYGYTF.

The chain joins TRBV27 to TRBJ1-4, with 7 bases that match TRBD1. Germline CDR1 is MNHEY and CDR2 is SMNVEV (reference sequence). V was clipped by 8 bases and J by 4 bases; unmatched bases: 7. This CDR3 is built from 14 residues. DNA of the CDR3: TGTGCCAGCGGAAGCCCAGGGGGTAATGAAAAACTGTTTTTT. As protein: CASGSPGGNEKLFF. Based on the CDR3 plus reference TRBV27 and TRBJ1-4, the full variable domain is EAQVTQNPRYLITVTGKKLTVTCSQNMNHEYMSWYRQDPGLGLRQIYYSMNVEVTDKGDVPEGYKVSRKEKRNFPLILESPSPNQTSLYFCASGSPGGNEKLFFGSGTQLSVL.

This clone was observed a handful of times. The V call is TRBV27, the J call TRBJ2-2; 7 bases are shared with TRBD2. The CDR3 extends over 19 amino acids. Trimming cost V 3 bases and J 0 bases; bases outside gene matches: 13. CDR1 is MNHEY, CDR2 SMNVEV, per germline (reference sequence). The CDR3 bases are TGTGCCAGCAGTTTGACCCTGTGGGCTAGCGGAACGAACACCGGGGAGCTGTTTTTT. This translates into CASSLTLWASGTNTGELFF.